The T cell receptor beta chain described here comes from a study of response to subunit inactivated influenza vaccine. Study results and caveats: There was a suggestion from the authors that each seasonal influenza vaccination recruits few new T cells.

Losses at the gene ends were 7 bases for V and 10 bases for J; bases not matched to a gene: 9. The germline gives CDR1 SNHLY, CDR2 FYNNEI. The CDR3 is 14 amino acids. Each CDR3 protein gets one entry after TCRdb re-called the RT-PCR reads with MiXCR. In the table there are around 580,000 distinct CDR3 sequences, 14% of which are singletons. To note about this clonotype: Its cognate antigen is unknown.

Specimen: PBMCs from blood, collected 11 to 12 days after vaccination. The chain links TRBV2 to TRBJ1-6; the match to TRBD1 covers 8 bases. The sequence came from a man between 50 and 59 years old who received an inactivated influenza vaccine. The DNA of the CDR3 is TGTGCCAGCATTAGGACAGGGAGTCGCTCACCCCTCCACTTT. This gives the protein CASIRTGSRSPLHF.